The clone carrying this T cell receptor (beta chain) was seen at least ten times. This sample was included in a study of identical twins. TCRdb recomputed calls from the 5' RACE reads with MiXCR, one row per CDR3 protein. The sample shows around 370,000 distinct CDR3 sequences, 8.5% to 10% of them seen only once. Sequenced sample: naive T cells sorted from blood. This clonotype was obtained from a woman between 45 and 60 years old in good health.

In nucleotides, the CDR3 is TGTGCCACCAGCAGAGGAAGCACAGATACGCAGTATTTT. Amino acids: CATSRGSTDTQYF. The gene calls are TRBV15 and TRBJ2-3, with D uncertain. V lost 1 base to trimming and J lost 0 bases, with 2 bases between them. This CDR3 region has 13 residues. In germline, CDR1 is LNHNV, CDR2 YYDKDF (reference sequence). The complete variable domain, with remaining parts taken from reference TRBV15 and TRBJ2-3, reads DAMVIQNPRYQVTQFGKPVTLSCSQTLNHNVMYWYQQKSSQAPKLLFHYYDKDFNNEADTPDNFQSRRPNTSFCFLDIRSPGLGDTAMYLCATSRGSTDTQYFGPGTRLTVL.